Listed below are T cell receptor beta chains from one sample, sequenced in a study of T cells after yellow fever vaccination. TCRdb used MiXCR to reprocess the 5' RACE reads, holding one entry per CDR3 protein. The sample lists about 310,000 distinct CDR3 sequences, around 4% occurring once. The source was PBMCs, collected on the day of the yellow fever booster vaccination. The receptor set was obtained from a young man who received the YFV17D yellow fever vaccine. CDR3s include the opening cysteine and the closing phenylalanine or tryptophan. Fields, in order: D gene, V gene, J gene, clone size, CDR3 protein, CDR3 DNA. The D gene is left open where the match is weak. The size of a clone is reported for some rows only, either as once, few or many, or as a class for expanded clones.

TRBD1	TRBV7-8	TRBJ1-1	many	CASSPGTGGLDTEAFF	TGTGCCAGCAGCCCGGGGACAGGGGGATTGGACACTGAAGCTTTCTTT
.	TRBV27	TRBJ2-1	.	CASSLPGYKGQFF	TGTGCCAGCAGTTTACCGGGGTACAAGGGGCAGTTCTTC
.	TRBV29-1	TRBJ2-3	.	CSVATGTTDTQYF	TGCAGCGTCGCGACAGGGACTACAGATACGCAGTATTTT
.	TRBV7-8	TRBJ1-4	many	CASRTRHDEKLFF	TGTGCCAGTCGGACGAGACATGATGAAAAACTGTTTTTT
.	TRBV18	TRBJ1-2	many	CASSPRATEQYGYTF	TGTGCCAGCTCACCACGGGCTACGGAGCAGTATGGCTACACCTTC
TRBD2	TRBV5-4	TRBJ2-2	many	CASSPRTSLTGELFF	TGTGCCAGCAGCCCGAGGACTAGCCTAACCGGGGAGCTGTTTTTT
TRBD1	TRBV5-1	TRBJ2-1	many	CASSLGTGGLGEQFF	TGCGCCAGCAGCTTGGGGACAGGGGGACTCGGTGAGCAGTTCTTC
TRBD1	TRBV10-3	TRBJ1-4	many	CAISESGQGTVATNEKLFF	TGTGCCATCAGTGAGTCGGGACAGGGTACGGTCGCAACTAATGAAAAACTGTTTTTT
.	TRBV7-9	TRBJ2-1	few	CASSLNEGSYNEQFF	TGTGCCAGCAGCTTAAACGAGGGGTCCTACAATGAGCAGTTCTTC
TRBD2	TRBV7-6	TRBJ2-3	few	CASSPGRGGLTDTQYF	TGTGCCAGCAGCCCGGGGCGGGGGGGCCTGACAGATACGCAGTATTTT
.	TRBV4-1	TRBJ1-4	.	CASSLRVKGDNEKLFF	TGCGCCAGCAGCCTGCGAGTAAAAGGGGATAATGAAAAACTGTTTTTT
.	TRBV5-1	TRBJ1-6	.	CASSPDTPWGSPLHF	TGCGCCAGCAGCCCGGACACACCCTGGGGGTCACCCCTCCACTTT
.	TRBV12-3/TRBV12-4	TRBJ2-3	few	CASFLQGKHPDTQYF	TGTGCCAGCTTCTTACAGGGAAAACATCCAGATACGCAGTATTTT
.	TRBV14	TRBJ1-2	.	CASSLSYRGAAYGYTF	TGTGCCAGCAGCCTCTCATACCGGGGGGCAGCTTATGGCTACACCTTC